The clone carrying this T cell receptor (beta chain) was detected only a few times. No antigen is known for it. Germline V CDR1 and CDR2: MGHRA, YSYEKL. This CDR3 is built from 16 residues. Losses at the gene ends were 6 bases for V and 4 bases for J; bases not matched to a gene: 10. The data belong to a study of beta chain features in type 1 diabetes. Points from the study as a whole: Across all four CD4+ subsets, people with type 1 diabetes showed modestly shorter TCRB CDR3s.

cDNA synthesis used the whole RNA isolate, giving expressed TCRB sequences. Assay used: immunoSEQ multiplex PCR; TCRdb lists only in-frame clones, some missing. The sample carries over 300,000 clones, roughly 9% recorded once. The chain carries TRBV4-1 and TRBJ2-1, with 9 bases matching TRBD2. The clonotype was recovered from a man aged 25-45 years with type 1 diabetes. The sample comprised central memory CD4+ T cells from blood. CDR3 nucleotides: TGCGCCAGCAGGGATTTAGGCGGGGGGGAGTACAATGAGCAGTTCTTC. This sequence encodes CASRDLGGGEYNEQFF.